These 8 T cell receptor beta chains share one sample of origin, sequenced in a study of the immune and genomic landscape of osteosarcoma. Osteosarcoma specimens were post-treatment primary, local recurrence and metastasis tumors from poor-prognosis patients. Generated by immunoSEQ multiplex PCR, the TCRdb table keeps only in-frame clones and is missing some. Among approximately 5,500 clones listed, around 80% were seen once. The sample taken for sequencing was osteosarcoma tumor tissue from the lung. The receptors come from a human donor with osteosarcoma.

The rearrangement joins TRBV7-6 to TRBJ2-7, with 10 positions matching TRBD1. This CDR3 region has 16 residues. V lost 2 bases, J lost 5 bases, and 9 bases stayed unmatched. Germline assignment: CDR1 SGHVS and CDR2 FNYEAQ. The DNA for the CDR3 is TGTGCCAGCAGCTTATCTCCGGGACAGGGGTGGAACGAGCAGTACTTC. It translates to CASSLSPGQGWNEQYF.

V usage is TRBV19 and J usage is TRBJ1-5; TRBD1 aligns across 10 bases. The CDR3 is 16 amino acids. Germline V lookup: CDR1 LNHDA, CDR2 SQIVND (reference sequence). V lost 3 bases to trimming and J lost 7 bases; unmatched junction nucleotides: 9. Here the CDR3 reads CASSIWYDRGQQPQHF. The CDR3 DNA is TGTGCCAGTAGTATTTGGTATGACAGGGGGCAACAGCCCCAGCATTTT.

The rearrangement uses TRBV6-1 and TRBJ2-1; 9 bases are shared with TRBD2. Germline CDR1 reads MNHNS; CDR2 reads SASEGT. V lost 1 base to trimming and J lost 10 bases; unmatched junction nucleotides: 11. The CDR3 totals 16 residues. The CDR3: CASSEESSGARVEQFF. In DNA, the CDR3 is TGTGCCAGCAGTGAAGAATCTAGCGGGGCCCGTGTGGAGCAGTTCTTC.

The chain is built from TRBV6-5 and TRBJ1-2; 7 nucleotides agree with TRBD1. V trimming: 6 bases; J trimming: 5 bases; junction bases outside the gene matches: 9. Germline-derived CDR1 and CDR2 are MNHEY and SVGAGI. There are 14 residues in the CDR3. CDR3 residues: CASSPNRGGYGYTF. For the CDR3, the DNA is TGTGCCAGCAGCCCAAACAGGGGCGGGTATGGCTACACCTTC.

V is TRBV7-3 and J is TRBJ2-7, with 7 nucleotides matching TRBD1. With V trimmed by 5 bases and J by 0 bases, 7 bases remained unmatched. Germline CDR1 reads SGHTA; CDR2 reads FQGTGA. This CDR3 comprises 15 residues. The CDR3 bases are TGTGCCAGCAGCCCACGACAGGGACCCTCCTACGAGCAGTACTTC. Protein product: CASSPRQGPSYEQYF. The variable domain in full, completed from reference TRBV7-3 and TRBJ2-7, reads GAGVSQTPSNKVTEKGKYVELRCDPISGHTALYWYRQSLGQGPEFLIYFQGTGAADDSGLPNDRFFAVRPEGSVSTLKIQRTERGDSAVYLCASSPRQGPSYEQYFGPGTRLTVT.

The table lists this clone with a few counts. The chain recombines TRBV5-6 with TRBJ1-2, with D tentatively TRBD1 (5 bases). From germline, CDR1 is SGHDT and CDR2 YYEEEE. Trimming cost V 4 bases and J 8 bases, with 27 bases left between them. CDR3 length equals 17 residues. The CDR3 region is CASSPNVRAQGPWGYTF. The DNA for the CDR3 is TGTGCCAGCAGCCCTAACGTCCGGGCTCAGGGCCCTTGGGGCTACACCTTC. The full variable domain, its missing parts supplied by reference TRBV5-6 and TRBJ1-2, is DAGVTQSPTHLIKTRGQQVTLRCSPKSGHDTVSWYQQALGQGPQFIFQYYEEEERQRGNFPDRFSGHQFPNYSSELNVNALLLGDSALYLCASSPNVRAQGPWGYTFGSGTRLTVV.

This sequence joins TRBV30 and TRBJ2-3; weak D call: TRBD1 (5 bases). The CDR3 is 11 residues long. Trimming cost V 3 bases and J 5 bases, with 6 bases left between them. Germline lookup yields CDR1 GTSNPN and CDR2 SVGIG (reference sequence). The CDR3 reads CAWSREDTQYF. The CDR3 nucleotides are TGTGCCTGGAGCAGGGAAGATACGCAGTATTTT.

The V and J genes are TRBV19 and TRBJ1-1, with D tentatively TRBD1 (5 bases). Trimming took 5 bases from V and 2 from J, leaving 15 bases between them. The germline gives CDR1 LNHDA, CDR2 SQIVND (reference sequence). The CDR3 totals 15 residues. This chain's CDR3 is CASSASGTSNTEAFF. The DNA of the CDR3 is TGTGCCAGTAGTGCGTCCGGGACCTCCAACACTGAAGCTTTCTTT.